This TCR beta chain derives from a study of T cell repertoires in cytomegalovirus infection. Many counts were recorded for this clonotype. Antigen specificity is unknown. The germline CDR1 and CDR2 sequences are SGHRS and YFSETQ. Trimming pared 0 bases from V and 6 bases from J, leaving 12 bases between. The CDR3 is made up of 14 amino acids. TCRdb used MiXCR to reprocess the reads, holding one entry per CDR3 protein. The table records roughly 49,000 distinct CDR3 sequences, 20% of them present only once. Sequenced material: PBMCs, sequenced either directly or after in vitro stimulation (not recorded which). The chain combines TRBV5-1 with TRBJ1-2, with a weak D call TRBD1 (6 bases). This receptor was identified in a human donor in good health (CMV status not recorded). Some clones in this sample may be carry-over from other donors' samples. Here the CDR3 reads CASSLGGGSHGYTF. Here the CDR3 DNA reads TGCGCCAGCAGCTTGGGAGGGGGATCGCATGGCTACACCTTC.